The clone carrying this T cell receptor beta chain showed up just once. Antigen unknown. This entry comes from a study of memory CD4+ T cells and cytomegalovirus serostatus. Findings and caveats of the study: CMV serostatus prediction reached median AUC about 0.95, or 0.9 with US-trained model.

This CDR3 spans 15 amino acids. The germline V gene has CDR1 LNHNV and CDR2 YYDKDF (reference sequence). With 0 bases clipped from V and 3 bases from J, the junction kept 2 bases outside the gene matches. Method: immunoSEQ multiplex PCR; TCRdb's copy keeps in-frame clones and lacks some. The sample has tens of thousands of clones; approximately 82% are singletons. Single viable CD3+CD4+CD8-CD45RO+ cells were sorted as the memory CD4+ T cells. The sequenced material came from memory CD4+ T cells from blood. The J gene is TRBJ1-3, the V gene TRBV15, with 7 bases identical to TRBD1. This TCR derives from an adult in good health and CMV-seronegative. The CDR3 here is CATSRDPGGGNTIYF. For the CDR3, the DNA is TGTGCCACCAGCAGAGATCCAGGGGGTGGAAACACCATATATTTT.